This T cell receptor (beta chain) was obtained from a study of cytomegalovirus exposure and HLA in healthy donors. General observations from the study: Cytomegalovirus-associated TCR beta chains were listed, numbering some 150.

With regard to this clone: Its specificity is unknown.

Libraries were prepared by immunoSEQ multiplex PCR; TCRdb keeps only in-frame clonotypes and omits some of them. The table lists roughly 270,000 clones, roughly 90% of them singletons, with about 0.9% in the top ten. The donors were members of the validation cohort, which comprised 120 subjects and was separate from the first cohort of 666 subjects. Sequenced material: PBMCs. This receptor was obtained from a woman in her late teens or twenties in good health and CMV-seronegative.

The CDR3 nucleotides are TGTGCCAGCAGCCTCGATTTGGACAGCAACACTGAAGCTTTCTTT. Translated, it gives CASSLDLDSNTEAFF. This chain links TRBV14 with TRBJ1-1, with a tentative D call TRBD1 (6 bases). The CDR3 extends over 15 amino acids. The V and J ends lost 4 bases and 2 bases respectively, with 14 bases between them. Looked up from germline, CDR1 is SGHDN and CDR2 is FVKESK. Looking up the rest from reference TRBV14 and TRBJ1-1 gives the full variable domain: EAGVTQFPSHSVIEKGQTVTLRCDPISGHDNLYWYRRVMGKEIKFLLHFVKESKQDESGMPNNRFLAERTGGTYSTLKVQPAELEDSGVYFCASSLDLDSNTEAFFGQGTRLTVV.